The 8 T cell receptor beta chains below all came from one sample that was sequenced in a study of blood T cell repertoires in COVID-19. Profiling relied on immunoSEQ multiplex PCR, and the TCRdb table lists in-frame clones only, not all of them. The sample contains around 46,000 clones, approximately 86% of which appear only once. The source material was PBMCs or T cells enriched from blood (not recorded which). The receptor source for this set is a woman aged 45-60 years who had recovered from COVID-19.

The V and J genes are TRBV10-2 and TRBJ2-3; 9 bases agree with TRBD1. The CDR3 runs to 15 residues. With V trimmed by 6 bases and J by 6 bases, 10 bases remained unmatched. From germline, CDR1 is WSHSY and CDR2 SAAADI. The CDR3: CASRGADRGGDTQYF. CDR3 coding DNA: TGCGCCAGCAGGGGGGCGGACAGGGGTGGGGATACGCAGTATTTT.

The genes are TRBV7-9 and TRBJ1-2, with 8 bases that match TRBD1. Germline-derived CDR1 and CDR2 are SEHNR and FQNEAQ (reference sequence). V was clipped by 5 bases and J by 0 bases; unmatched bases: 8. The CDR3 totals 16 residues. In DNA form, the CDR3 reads TGTGCCAGCAGCCCAAAGACAGGGGCGACTAACTATGGCTACACCTTC. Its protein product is CASSPKTGATNYGYTF.

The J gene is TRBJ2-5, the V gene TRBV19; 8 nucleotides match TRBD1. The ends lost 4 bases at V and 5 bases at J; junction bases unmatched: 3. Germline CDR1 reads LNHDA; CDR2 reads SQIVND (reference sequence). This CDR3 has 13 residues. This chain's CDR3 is CASSTGGMETQYF. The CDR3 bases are TGTGCCAGTAGTACAGGGGGCATGGAGACCCAGTACTTC.

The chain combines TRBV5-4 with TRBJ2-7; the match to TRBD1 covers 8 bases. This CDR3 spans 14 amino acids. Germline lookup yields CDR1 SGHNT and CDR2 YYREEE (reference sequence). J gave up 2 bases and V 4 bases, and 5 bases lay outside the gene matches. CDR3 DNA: TGTGCCAGCAGCCCTGACAGGGGAACCTACGAGCAGTACTTC. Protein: CASSPDRGTYEQYF.

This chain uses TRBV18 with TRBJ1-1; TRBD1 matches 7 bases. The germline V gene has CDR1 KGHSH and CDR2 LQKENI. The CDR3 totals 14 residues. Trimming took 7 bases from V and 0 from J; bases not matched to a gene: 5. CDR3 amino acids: CASCLGQLNTEAFF. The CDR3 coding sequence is TGTGCCAGCTGCCTGGGACAGCTGAACACTGAAGCTTTCTTT.

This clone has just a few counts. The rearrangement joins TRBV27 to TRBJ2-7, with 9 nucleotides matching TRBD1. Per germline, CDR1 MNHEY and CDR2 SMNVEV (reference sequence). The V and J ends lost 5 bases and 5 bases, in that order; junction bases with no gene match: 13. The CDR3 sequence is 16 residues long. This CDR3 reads CASSRNQGTGNNEQYF. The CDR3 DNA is TGTGCCAGCAGTCGAAACCAAGGGACAGGGAACAACGAGCAGTACTTC.

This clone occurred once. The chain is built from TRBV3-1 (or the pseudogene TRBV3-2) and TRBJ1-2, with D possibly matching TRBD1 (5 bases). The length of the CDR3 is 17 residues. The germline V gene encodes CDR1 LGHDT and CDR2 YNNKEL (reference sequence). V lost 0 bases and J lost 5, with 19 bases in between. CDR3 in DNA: TGTGCCAGCAGCCAAGACGAAACAGGCCTTAGGGGATATGGCTACACCTTC. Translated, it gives CASSQDETGLRGYGYTF.

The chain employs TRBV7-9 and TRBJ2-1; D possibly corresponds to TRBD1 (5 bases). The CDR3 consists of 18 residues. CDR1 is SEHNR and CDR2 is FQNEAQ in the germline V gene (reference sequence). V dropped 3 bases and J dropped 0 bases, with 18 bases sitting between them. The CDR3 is CASSLGSGLLSSYNEQFF. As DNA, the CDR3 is TGTGCCAGCAGCTTGGGGTCAGGGCTATTAAGCTCCTACAATGAGCAGTTCTTC.